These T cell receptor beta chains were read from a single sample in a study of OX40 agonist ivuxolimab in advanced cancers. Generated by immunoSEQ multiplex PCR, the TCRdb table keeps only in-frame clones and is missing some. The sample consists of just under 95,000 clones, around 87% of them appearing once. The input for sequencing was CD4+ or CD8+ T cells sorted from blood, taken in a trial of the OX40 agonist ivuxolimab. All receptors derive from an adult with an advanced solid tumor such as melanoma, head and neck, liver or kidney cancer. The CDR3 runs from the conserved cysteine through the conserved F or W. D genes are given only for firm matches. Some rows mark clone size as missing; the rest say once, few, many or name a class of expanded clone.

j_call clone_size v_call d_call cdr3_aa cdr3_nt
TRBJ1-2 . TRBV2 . CASVEGRVGGYTF TGTGCCAGCGTGGAGGGGCGGGTCGGTGGCTACACCTTC
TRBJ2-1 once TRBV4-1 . CASSPQRADEQFF TGCGCCAGCAGCCCCCAGCGGGCCGATGAGCAGTTCTTC
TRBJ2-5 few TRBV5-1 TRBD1 CASSSGQGLYQETQYF TGCGCCAGCAGCTCGGGACAGGGTTTGTACCAAGAGACCCAGTACTTC
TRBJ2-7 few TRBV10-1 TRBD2 CASSLSAGSDEQYF TGCGCCAGCAGCCTCTCAGCGGGGAGCGACGAGCAGTACTTC
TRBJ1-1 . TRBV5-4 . CATSGGRNTEAFF TGTGCCACCAGTGGGGGGCGGAACACTGAAGCTTTCTTT
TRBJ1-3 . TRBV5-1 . CASSPSTISGNTIYF TGCGCCAGCAGCCCCTCGACCATCTCTGGAAACACCATATATTTT
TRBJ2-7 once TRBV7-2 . CASTGGGSSYEQYF TGTGCCAGCACTGGGGGCGGGAGCTCCTACGAGCAGTACTTC
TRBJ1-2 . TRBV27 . CARRVGYGYTF TGTGCCAGGAGGGTCGGCTATGGCTACACCTTC
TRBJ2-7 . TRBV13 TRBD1 CASSLPGQNYEQYF TGTGCCAGCAGCTTACCGGGACAGAACTACGAGCAGTACTTT
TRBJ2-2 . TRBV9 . CASSVETVIAVNTGELFF TGTGCCAGCAGCGTAGAGACGGTGATAGCGGTAAACACCGGGGAGCTGTTTTTT
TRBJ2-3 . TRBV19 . CASSAQGSSTDTQYF TGTGCCAGTAGTGCCCAGGGATCATCCACAGATACGCAGTATTTT
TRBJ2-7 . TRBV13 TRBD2 CASSSGRGLAGGPREQYF TGTGCCAGCAGCTCGGGGCGAGGGCTAGCGGGGGGGCCGCGGGAGCAGTACTTC
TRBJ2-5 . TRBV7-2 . CASSPLETQYF TGTGCCAGCAGCCCGCTAGAGACCCAGTACTTC
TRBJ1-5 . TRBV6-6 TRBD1 CASSYSGDRVAQPQHF TGTGCCAGCAGTTACTCGGGGGACAGGGTGGCTCAGCCCCAGCATTTT
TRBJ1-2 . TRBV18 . CASSPVLDYGYTF TGTGCCAGCTCACCTGTCTTGGACTATGGCTACACCTTC
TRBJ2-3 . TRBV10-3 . CAISGAGTHTDTQYF TGTGCCATCAGTGGGGCCGGGACCCACACAGATACGCAGTATTTT
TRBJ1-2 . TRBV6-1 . CASGAGNYGYTF TGTGCCAGCGGGGCAGGCAACTATGGCTACACCTTC
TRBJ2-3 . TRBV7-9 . CASSLAGTTDTQYF TGTGCCAGCAGCTTAGCGGGGACTACAGATACGCAGTATTTT
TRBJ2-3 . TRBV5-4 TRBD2 CASSLAGRTDTQYF TGTGCCAGCAGCTTAGCGGGGCGCACAGATACGCAGTATTTT
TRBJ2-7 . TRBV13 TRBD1 CASSPLPGQGNYEQYF TGTGCCAGCAGCCCTCTACCGGGACAGGGGAACTACGAGCAGTACTTC
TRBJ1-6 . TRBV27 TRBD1 CASSAWDSNSPLHF TGTGCCAGCAGTGCCTGGGACAGTAATTCACCCCTCCACTTT
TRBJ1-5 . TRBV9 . CASSVGGAKNQPQHF TGTGCCAGCAGCGTAGGTGGGGCCAAAAATCAGCCCCAGCATTTT
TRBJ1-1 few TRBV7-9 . CASSSQGMNTEAFF TGTGCCAGCAGTTCACAGGGCATGAACACTGAAGCTTTCTTT
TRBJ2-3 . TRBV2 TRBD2 CASSTPGLNTDTQYF TGTGCCAGCAGTACGCCGGGACTAAACACAGATACGCAGTATTTT
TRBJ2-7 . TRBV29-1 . CSAGSGAQQYF TGCAGCGCCGGATCAGGGGCGCAGCAGTACTTC
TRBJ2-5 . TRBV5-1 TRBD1 CASSLDRDGETQYF TGCGCCAGCAGCTTAGACAGGGATGGGGAGACCCAGTACTTC
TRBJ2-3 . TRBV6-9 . CASSSRGAIYLTDTQYF TGTGCCAGCAGTTCGAGGGGGGCCATATATCTCACAGATACGCAGTATTTT
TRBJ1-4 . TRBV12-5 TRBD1 CASGSGTGMKLFF TGTGCTAGTGGTTCCGGGACAGGTATGAAACTGTTTTTT